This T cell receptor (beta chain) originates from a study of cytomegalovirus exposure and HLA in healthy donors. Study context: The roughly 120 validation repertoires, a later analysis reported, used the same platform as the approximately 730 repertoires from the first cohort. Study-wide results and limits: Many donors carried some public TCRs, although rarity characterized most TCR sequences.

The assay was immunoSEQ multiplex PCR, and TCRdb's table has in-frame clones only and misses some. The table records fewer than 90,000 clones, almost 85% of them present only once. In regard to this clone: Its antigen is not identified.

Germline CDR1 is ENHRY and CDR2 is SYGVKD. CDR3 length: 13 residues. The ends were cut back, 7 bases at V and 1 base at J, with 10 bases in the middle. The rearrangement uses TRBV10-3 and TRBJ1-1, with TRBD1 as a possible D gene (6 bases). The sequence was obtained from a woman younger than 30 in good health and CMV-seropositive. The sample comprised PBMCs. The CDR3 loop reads CAITPTGNTEAFF. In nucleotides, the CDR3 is TGTGCCATCACCCCGACAGGGAACACTGAAGCTTTCTTT.